This TCR beta chain was retrieved from a study of blood T cells in healthy people across ages. The use of a sample-barcoded 5' primer and a J-beta primer mix characterized a second PCR of roughly 6 to 11 cycles. TCRdb re-called the 5' RACE reads with MiXCR, one entry per CDR3 protein. The sample has 1 million to 1.2 million distinct CDR3 sequences; about two fifths are singletons. V dropped 6 bases and J dropped 9 bases, with 15 bases sitting between them. This CDR3 is 13 amino acids long. Germline lookup yields CDR1 MDHEN and CDR2 SYDVKM. In its sample, this clonotype was seen a few times. The sample was blood. The chain combines TRBV28 with TRBJ2-1, with a possible D match to TRBD1 (5 bases). The clonotype originates from a man aged 18 to 29 in good health. The DNA for the CDR3 is TGTGCCAGCAGCCCGTTGGACACACTTGAGCAGTTCTTC. It codes for CASSPLDTLEQFF.